A selection of T cell receptor beta chains follows, all from one sample in a study of shared clonotypes between healthy human individuals. TCRdb's table, derived via immunoSEQ multiplex PCR, lists solely in-frame clones and lacks some. The data show more than 900,000 clones, around 82% seen once. Sequenced sample: memory CD4+ T cells from PBMCs. These receptors were collected from a man between 18 and 35 years old in good health. Some clones in this sample may be carry-over from other donors' samples. Both conserved end residues are part of each CDR3. Fields, in order: D gene, J gene, V gene, CDR3 length, clone size, CDR3 DNA, CDR3 protein. A D gene is named only where the DNA matches it firmly. Size tells how often a clone was seen (once, few, many) or the class of an expanded clone, and some rows leave it out.

d_call: TRBD1; j_call: TRBJ1-1; v_call: TRBV28; cdr3_length: 14; clone_size: once; cdr3_nt: TGTGCCAGCAGTTATGACAGGGTCGACACTGAAGCTTTCTTT; cdr3_aa: CASSYDRVDTEAFF
d_call: TRBD1; j_call: TRBJ1-1; v_call: TRBV29-1; cdr3_length: 13; clone_size: few; cdr3_nt: TGCAGCGTCAGACAGGGTCTTTCGGTTGAAGCTTTCTTT; cdr3_aa: CSVRQGLSVEAFF
d_call: NA; j_call: TRBJ2-7; v_call: TRBV13; cdr3_length: 15; clone_size: NA; cdr3_nt: TGTGCCAGCAGCTTAGGCCAGGTAGCGTCCCACGAGCAGTACTTC; cdr3_aa: CASSLGQVASHEQYF
d_call: NA; j_call: TRBJ1-2; v_call: TRBV27; cdr3_length: 13; clone_size: few; cdr3_nt: TGTGCCAGCAGTCACGGGTCCGAGGATGGCTACACCTTC; cdr3_aa: CASSHGSEDGYTF
d_call: NA; j_call: TRBJ1-1; v_call: TRBV7-2; cdr3_length: 12; clone_size: few; cdr3_nt: TGTGCCAGCAGCTTAACCGGGATCGAAGCTTTCTTT; cdr3_aa: CASSLTGIEAFF
d_call: TRBD1; j_call: TRBJ1-1; v_call: TRBV29-1; cdr3_length: 14; clone_size: few; cdr3_nt: TGCAGCGTTGGGGACAGGGCTGGGAACACTGAAGCTTTCTTT; cdr3_aa: CSVGDRAGNTEAFF
d_call: NA; j_call: TRBJ2-3; v_call: TRBV30; cdr3_length: 11; clone_size: NA; cdr3_nt: TGTGCCTGGAGTTGGGGCCATACGCAGTATTTT; cdr3_aa: CAWSWGHTQYF
d_call: TRBD2; j_call: TRBJ2-3; v_call: TRBV7-3; cdr3_length: 15; clone_size: NA; cdr3_nt: TGTGCCAGCAGTCCCTTAGCGGGAGCAATAGATACGCAGTATTTT; cdr3_aa: CASSPLAGAIDTQYF
d_call: NA; j_call: TRBJ1-2; v_call: TRBV7-6; cdr3_length: 14; clone_size: NA; cdr3_nt: TGTGCCAGCAGCTTATCTGGCAGTGACTATGGCTACACCTTC; cdr3_aa: CASSLSGSDYGYTF
d_call: NA; j_call: TRBJ2-5; v_call: TRBV6-6; cdr3_length: 13; clone_size: NA; cdr3_nt: TGTGCCAGCAGTCGACAGAACCAAGAGACCCAGTACTTC; cdr3_aa: CASSRQNQETQYF
d_call: NA; j_call: TRBJ2-7; v_call: TRBV11-3; cdr3_length: 12; clone_size: NA; cdr3_nt: TGTGCCAGCAGCCCCGGAGGGAGCGAGCAGTACTTC; cdr3_aa: CASSPGGSEQYF
d_call: NA; j_call: TRBJ2-3; v_call: TRBV10-3; cdr3_length: 16; clone_size: NA; cdr3_nt: TGTGCCATCAGGGCGAAGGGAGCTACTAGCACAGATACGCAGTATTTT; cdr3_aa: CAIRAKGATSTDTQYF
d_call: NA; j_call: TRBJ2-5; v_call: TRBV18; cdr3_length: 11; clone_size: NA; cdr3_nt: TGTGCCAGCTCACCCGAGGAGACCCAGTACTTC; cdr3_aa: CASSPEETQYF
d_call: NA; j_call: TRBJ2-5; v_call: TRBV5-4; cdr3_length: 14; clone_size: NA; cdr3_nt: TGTGCCAGCAGCTCCCGGGAAGGCGGTGAGACCCAGTACTTC; cdr3_aa: CASSSREGGETQYF
d_call: NA; j_call: TRBJ2-3; v_call: TRBV7-3; cdr3_length: 14; clone_size: NA; cdr3_nt: TGTGCCAGCAGCTCCGGCGCCATGGGGAATACGCAGTATTTT; cdr3_aa: CASSSGAMGNTQYF
d_call: NA; j_call: TRBJ1-2; v_call: TRBV10-3; cdr3_length: 14; clone_size: NA; cdr3_nt: TGTGCCATTTCCGGGACAAGCCCTAACTATGGCTACACCTTC; cdr3_aa: CAISGTSPNYGYTF
d_call: TRBD2; j_call: TRBJ2-1; v_call: TRBV30; cdr3_length: 13; clone_size: few; cdr3_nt: TGTGCCTGGAGTGGGACTAGAGCCAATGAGCAGTTCTTC; cdr3_aa: CAWSGTRANEQFF
d_call: NA; j_call: TRBJ1-2; v_call: TRBV28; cdr3_length: 15; clone_size: NA; cdr3_nt: TGTGCCAGCAGTCCGTCCGGGGGCCGAGGCTATGGCTACACCTTC; cdr3_aa: CASSPSGGRGYGYTF
d_call: NA; j_call: TRBJ1-4; v_call: TRBV18; cdr3_length: 12; clone_size: NA; cdr3_nt: TGTGCCAGCCGCGCAGACCATGAAAAACTGTTTTTT; cdr3_aa: CASRADHEKLFF
d_call: TRBD1; j_call: TRBJ2-7; v_call: TRBV7-3; cdr3_length: 13; clone_size: few; cdr3_nt: TGTGCCAGCAGCAGGGACAGTCTTGGCGAGCAGTACTTC; cdr3_aa: CASSRDSLGEQYF
d_call: NA; j_call: TRBJ1-5; v_call: TRBV6-4; cdr3_length: 16; clone_size: NA; cdr3_nt: TGTGCCAGCAGTGACGGGACACTCTATAGCAATCAGCCCCAGCATTTT; cdr3_aa: CASSDGTLYSNQPQHF
d_call: TRBD1; j_call: TRBJ1-1; v_call: TRBV27; cdr3_length: 18; clone_size: NA; cdr3_nt: TGTGCCAGCAGTCCTATGACGGGACAGGGGACCGTTGACACTGAAGCTTTCTTT; cdr3_aa: CASSPMTGQGTVDTEAFF
d_call: NA; j_call: TRBJ1-3; v_call: TRBV6-5; cdr3_length: 14; clone_size: NA; cdr3_nt: TGTGCCAGCAGCCTAAACAGGGCTGGAAACACCATATATTTT; cdr3_aa: CASSLNRAGNTIYF
d_call: NA; j_call: TRBJ1-5; v_call: TRBV25-1; cdr3_length: 13; clone_size: NA; cdr3_nt: TGTGCCAGCAACCAAGGGAACAATCAGCCCCAGCATTTT; cdr3_aa: CASNQGNNQPQHF
d_call: TRBD1; j_call: TRBJ1-1; v_call: TRBV5-1; cdr3_length: 16; clone_size: NA; cdr3_nt: TGCGCCAGCAGCTTGCAGGGACAGGGGGCAGGCACTGAAGCTTTCTTT; cdr3_aa: CASSLQGQGAGTEAFF
d_call: TRBD2; j_call: TRBJ2-1; v_call: TRBV7-2; cdr3_length: 16; clone_size: NA; cdr3_nt: TGTGCCAGCAGCGGAACTAGCGGGACTCTCTACAATGAGCAGTTCTTC; cdr3_aa: CASSGTSGTLYNEQFF
d_call: NA; j_call: TRBJ2-1; v_call: TRBV10-1; cdr3_length: 13; clone_size: once; cdr3_nt: TGCGCCAGGTCTCCGGGACTCGACGATGAGCAGTTCTTC; cdr3_aa: CARSPGLDDEQFF
d_call: NA; j_call: TRBJ1-4; v_call: TRBV2; cdr3_length: 16; clone_size: NA; cdr3_nt: TGTGCCAGCGGTACAGGACTCACGACCTATAATGAAAAACTGTTTTTT; cdr3_aa: CASGTGLTTYNEKLFF
d_call: TRBD1; j_call: TRBJ1-2; v_call: TRBV28; cdr3_length: 15; clone_size: NA; cdr3_nt: TGTGCCAGCAGTTCGACCGGGACAGGGGACTATGGCTACACCTTC; cdr3_aa: CASSSTGTGDYGYTF
d_call: NA; j_call: TRBJ2-5; v_call: TRBV6-6; cdr3_length: 15; clone_size: NA; cdr3_nt: TGTGCCAGCAGACCCGGGACGCATGGAAAAGAGACCCAGTACTTC; cdr3_aa: CASRPGTHGKETQYF
d_call: TRBD2; j_call: TRBJ2-7; v_call: TRBV7-6; cdr3_length: 18; clone_size: NA; cdr3_nt: TGTGCCAGCAGCGCAGGCAGGGAGGGCGGGTGGAGCTCCTACGAGCAGTACTTC; cdr3_aa: CASSAGREGGWSSYEQYF
d_call: NA; j_call: TRBJ1-4; v_call: TRBV5-1; cdr3_length: 16; clone_size: NA; cdr3_nt: TGCGCCAGCAGCTTGGCGGGCCCTGCAACTAATGAAAAACTGTTTTTT; cdr3_aa: CASSLAGPATNEKLFF
d_call: NA; j_call: TRBJ2-3; v_call: TRBV7-9; cdr3_length: 16; clone_size: NA; cdr3_nt: TGTGCCAGCAGCTTAGTGGCGCCCGGGGGCGGGGATACGCAGTATTTT; cdr3_aa: CASSLVAPGGGDTQYF
d_call: NA; j_call: TRBJ2-7; v_call: TRBV7-8; cdr3_length: 12; clone_size: NA; cdr3_nt: TGTGCCAGCAGCTTAGTGTCCTACGAGCAGTACTTC; cdr3_aa: CASSLVSYEQYF
d_call: NA; j_call: TRBJ1-5; v_call: TRBV7-8; cdr3_length: 17; clone_size: few; cdr3_nt: TGTGCCAGCAGCTCAGAGGCCCTAGGCTATAGCAATCAGCCCCAGCATTTT; cdr3_aa: CASSSEALGYSNQPQHF
d_call: TRBD1; j_call: TRBJ2-5; v_call: TRBV2; cdr3_length: 12; clone_size: NA; cdr3_nt: TGTGCCAGTACAGGGGAGCAAGAGACCCAGTACTTC; cdr3_aa: CASTGEQETQYF
d_call: NA; j_call: TRBJ1-5; v_call: TRBV10-1; cdr3_length: 12; clone_size: NA; cdr3_nt: TGCGCCACCCAGTATAGCAATCAGCCCCAGCATTTT; cdr3_aa: CATQYSNQPQHF
d_call: TRBD2; j_call: TRBJ2-1; v_call: TRBV5-1; cdr3_length: 14; clone_size: NA; cdr3_nt: TGCGCCAGCGGGATCCTAGCGGGTACCAATGAGCAGTTCTTC; cdr3_aa: CASGILAGTNEQFF
d_call: TRBD1; j_call: TRBJ2-3; v_call: TRBV5-4; cdr3_length: 16; clone_size: NA; cdr3_nt: TGTGCCAGCAGCTTGGCGTCTAGCCAGGGGGCAGATACGCAGTATTTT; cdr3_aa: CASSLASSQGADTQYF
d_call: NA; j_call: TRBJ1-4; v_call: TRBV5-6; cdr3_length: 14; clone_size: NA; cdr3_nt: TGTGCCAGCAGCTTGGAGCCCCTTAATGAAAAACTGTTTTTT; cdr3_aa: CASSLEPLNEKLFF
d_call: NA; j_call: TRBJ1-5; v_call: TRBV7-9; cdr3_length: 14; clone_size: many; cdr3_nt: TGTGCCAGCAGCTTAGGGGGGGCCAATCAGCCCCAGCATTTT; cdr3_aa: CASSLGGANQPQHF
d_call: NA; j_call: TRBJ1-2; v_call: TRBV28; cdr3_length: 14; clone_size: NA; cdr3_nt: TGTGCCAGCGGAGTTTTTACAGCGTCCTATGGCTACACCTTC; cdr3_aa: CASGVFTASYGYTF
d_call: NA; j_call: TRBJ2-7; v_call: TRBV28; cdr3_length: 17; clone_size: NA; cdr3_nt: TGTGCCAGCAGTTCCTCCATGTACAGGGATTTCTCCTACGAGCAGTACTTC; cdr3_aa: CASSSSMYRDFSYEQYF
d_call: TRBD2; j_call: TRBJ2-7; v_call: TRBV5-4; cdr3_length: 17; clone_size: many; cdr3_nt: TGTGCCAGCAGCCTGGAGGGAGGGGCTAGCGGAGGCTACGAGCAGTACTTC; cdr3_aa: CASSLEGGASGGYEQYF
d_call: NA; j_call: TRBJ1-5; v_call: TRBV27; cdr3_length: 14; clone_size: NA; cdr3_nt: TGTGCCAGCAGCCGAGACACCCGCAATCAGCCCCAGCATTTT; cdr3_aa: CASSRDTRNQPQHF
d_call: NA; j_call: TRBJ2-4; v_call: TRBV6-1; cdr3_length: 15; clone_size: NA; cdr3_nt: TGTGCCGTAACAGGGATGGAAATAGCCAAAAACATTCAGTACTTC; cdr3_aa: CAVTGMEIAKNIQYF
d_call: NA; j_call: TRBJ1-1; v_call: TRBV7-9; cdr3_length: 13; clone_size: NA; cdr3_nt: TGTGCCAGCAGCCAATCGACAGCCATGGAAGCTTTCTTT; cdr3_aa: CASSQSTAMEAFF
d_call: NA; j_call: TRBJ2-3; v_call: TRBV5-1; cdr3_length: 13; clone_size: NA; cdr3_nt: TGCGCCAGCAGCTTGAAAACCACAGATACGCAGTATTTT; cdr3_aa: CASSLKTTDTQYF
d_call: NA; j_call: TRBJ2-1; v_call: TRBV2; cdr3_length: 13; clone_size: NA; cdr3_nt: TGTGCCAGCAGTGGCACTAGCCTGGGTGAGCAGTTCTTC; cdr3_aa: CASSGTSLGEQFF
d_call: NA; j_call: TRBJ1-2; v_call: TRBV30; cdr3_length: 12; clone_size: NA; cdr3_nt: TGTGCCTGGAGCGGCGTGAACTATGGCTACACCTTC; cdr3_aa: CAWSGVNYGYTF
d_call: NA; j_call: TRBJ1-1; v_call: TRBV29-1; cdr3_length: 13; clone_size: NA; cdr3_nt: TGCAGCGTTGCTTCCATGGGGGGAACTGAAGCTTTCTTT; cdr3_aa: CSVASMGGTEAFF
d_call: NA; j_call: TRBJ2-5; v_call: TRBV29-1; cdr3_length: 12; clone_size: NA; cdr3_nt: TGCAGCGTTTTGCTTTCGGCGGGGACCCAGTACTTC; cdr3_aa: CSVLLSAGTQYF